The 6 T cell receptor beta chains below were found in one sample sequenced in a study of CD8+CD57+ T cells in acquired aplastic anemia. Flow cytometry had shown expanded CD8+CD57+ cells in the patients chosen for sequencing. For CDR3 and TCR beta VDJ profiling, genomic DNA was the template used. TCRdb used MiXCR to reprocess the reads, holding one entry per CDR3 protein. The sample comprises 250,000 to 300,000 distinct CDR3 sequences, 50% to 65% of which are singletons, and 1.3% rests with the top ten. Sequenced material: sorted CD4+, CD8+, or CD8+CD57+ T cells (not recorded which) from PBMCs. The receptors here all came from a human donor with aplastic anemia.

This clonotype was detected only a few times. The V and J genes are TRBV24-1 and TRBJ1-2; tentative D call: TRBD1 (5 bases). Germline assignment: CDR1 KGHDR and CDR2 SFDVKD. The CDR3 consists of 15 residues. Trimming removed 2 bases at V and 6 bases at J, with 15 bases between. CDR3 DNA: TGTGCCACCAGTGATTCCAACAGGAACGCGAATGGCTACACCTTC. This encodes CATSDSNRNANGYTF.

V gene TRBV10-3 combines with J gene TRBJ2-7, with D possibly matching TRBD1 (5 bases). The length of the CDR3 is 13 residues. The V gene's germline CDR1 is ENHRY and CDR2 SYGVKD. Trimming stripped 6 bases from V and 1 base from J, with 10 bases between. The CDR3 protein is CAISGRDSYEQYF. The CDR3 nucleotides read TGTGCCATCAGCGGCAGGGATTCCTACGAGCAGTACTTC.

The J gene is TRBJ1-1, the V gene TRBV7-9; no clear D. The V end lost 3 bases, the J end lost 11 bases, and 10 bases lay between the germline ends. The CDR3 spans 11 residues. From germline, CDR1 is SEHNR and CDR2 FQNEAQ (reference sequence). CDR3 sequence reads: CASSFEFLAFF. As DNA, the CDR3 is TGTGCCAGCAGCTTTGAATTCTTGGCTTTCTTT.

This clonotype was seen a single time. The chain joins TRBV4-1 to TRBJ2-7; either TRBD1 or TRBD2 may fit D (5 bases each). This CDR3 has 15 residues. From germline, CDR1 is MGHRA and CDR2 YSYEKL. The germline V and J ends were trimmed by 3 bases and 2 bases, with 14 bases remaining between them. This CDR3 reads CASSQGRDRTYEQYF. CDR3 nucleotides: TGCGCCAGCAGCCAGGGCAGGGACCGGACCTACGAGCAGTACTTC.

The V call is TRBV7-2, the J call TRBJ1-2; D might be TRBD1 (5 bases). CDR1 and CDR2 (germline): SGHTA, FQGNSA. The CDR3 spans 14 residues. The ends were cut back, 4 bases at V and 5 bases at J, with 14 bases in the middle. CDR3 sequence: CASSSRGEGYGYTF. The DNA of the CDR3 is TGTGCCAGCAGCTCACGAGGGGAGGGGTATGGCTACACCTTC.

This clonotype occurred many times. V usage is TRBV5-4 and J usage is TRBJ2-1; D is undetermined. Trimming stripped 0 bases from V and 0 bases from J, with 7 bases between. Germline CDR1 is SGHNT and CDR2 is YYREEE (reference sequence). This CDR3 contains 15 residues. The CDR3 loop is CASSLGMSSYNEQFF. Here the CDR3 DNA reads TGTGCCAGCAGCTTGGGGATGAGCTCCTACAATGAGCAGTTCTTC.